This T cell receptor beta chain was recorded in a study of beta chain features in type 1 diabetes. Via the markers CD45RO/CCR7/CD25/CD127/CD95/CD27, stem cell-like memory, regulatory, central memory and naive CD4+ cells were sorted. This clone came up a few times. An end of the junction differs from the germline gene, which may be a read error. The entirety of the isolated RNA underwent reverse transcription, so expressed TCRB transcripts were sequenced. The data were produced by immunoSEQ multiplex PCR, yet TCRdb's version contains in-frame clones alone and is incomplete. The table records 900,000 or so clones, roughly 16% of them present only once. CDR3 length equals 13 residues. Germline V gene data show CDR1 as MNHNS and CDR2 as SASEGT.

The material sequenced was naive CD4+ T cells from blood. This TCR derives from a woman aged 18-29 years in good health. The V gene is TRBV6-1, the J gene TRBJ1-2, with unresolved D. DNA for the CDR3: TGTGCCATCAGTGAGTCGGGGAACAGTGGCTACACCTTC. Its translation: CAISESGNSGYTF.